Following are 10 T cell receptor beta chains from one sample sequenced in a study of identical twins. MiXCR, applied by TCRdb to the 5' RACE reads, yields one record per CDR3 protein. Of 500,000 or so distinct CDR3 sequences in the sample, roughly 13% were seen once. The sample was also reused in another study, on yellow fever vaccine responses in identical twins.

The sample taken for sequencing was CD4+ T cells sorted from blood. The receptor source for this set is a woman aged 18-29 years in good health.

The gene calls are TRBV10-3 and TRBJ1-5; D is perhaps TRBD1 (6 bases). The CDR3 covers 14 residues. Germline V gene data show CDR1 as ENHRY and CDR2 as SYGVKD. Trimming removed 10 bases at V and 4 bases at J, with 17 bases between. CDR3 sequence (DNA): TGTGCCACCCGAGCGACAGGCTTAAATCAGCCCCAGCATTTT. Protein: CATRATGLNQPQHF.

This clonotype was counted a few times. The J gene is TRBJ2-7, the V gene TRBV12-3 or TRBV12-4; TRBD2 agrees at 7 bases. V was pared by 2 bases and J by 1 base, with 8 bases of the junction left unmatched. CDR3 length: 16 amino acids. Here the CDR3 DNA reads TGTGCCAGCAGTTTACTTCGGCTAGCGGATTCCTACGAGCAGTACTTC. Its translation is CASSLLRLADSYEQYF.

This chain uses TRBV9 with TRBJ2-1, with a weak D call TRBD1 (6 bases). The CDR3 has 16 amino acids. Trimming removed 0 bases from V and 2 bases from J, with 12 bases in between. From germline, CDR1 is SGDLS and CDR2 YYNGEE. CDR3 region: CASSVATQGTYNEQFF. CDR3 nucleotide sequence: TGTGCCAGCAGCGTAGCTACACAGGGAACCTACAATGAGCAGTTCTTC.

This clonotype occurred a few times. V usage is TRBV5-1 and J usage is TRBJ2-3, with D hard to call. V was clipped by 0 bases and J by 1 base, with 12 bases between them. Germline-derived CDR1 and CDR2 are SGHRS and YFSETQ. The CDR3 consists of 16 residues. The CDR3 DNA is TGCGCCAGCAGCTTGGATGTAGCTCCACGCACAGATACGCAGTATTTT. It is translated as CASSLDVAPRTDTQYF.

In its sample, this clonotype was seen many times. This chain connects TRBV9 to TRBJ2-7; tentative D call: TRBD1 (5 bases). Per the germline V gene, CDR1 is SGDLS and CDR2 is YYNGEE. The V gene lost 0 bases and the J gene lost 2 bases, with 9 bases spanning the gap. CDR3 length: 14 residues. CDR3 sequence reads: CASSVGRVPYEQYF. DNA for the CDR3: TGTGCCAGCAGCGTAGGCAGGGTGCCCTACGAGCAGTACTTC.

This clonotype came up a few times. This chain uses TRBV12-3 or TRBV12-4 with TRBJ2-1, with 9 bases identical to TRBD1. CDR3 length: 15 residues. V lost 6 bases, J lost 6 bases, and 9 bases stayed unmatched. This chain's CDR3 is CASSPNRGRINEQFF. CDR3 coding DNA: TGTGCCAGCAGCCCCAACAGGGGGCGAATCAATGAGCAGTTCTTC.

This chain links TRBV15 with TRBJ2-1, with D tentatively TRBD1 or TRBD2 (5 bases each). V lost 0 bases, J lost 12 bases, and 9 bases lay in between. CDR1 LNHNV and CDR2 YYDKDF come from the germline V gene (reference sequence). The CDR3 spans 12 residues. CDR3 sequence (DNA): TGTGCCACCAGCAGAGATCGGGGACCGCAGTTCTTC. Protein product: CATSRDRGPQFF. The complete variable domain, with remaining parts taken from reference TRBV15 and TRBJ2-1, reads DAMVIQNPRYQVTQFGKPVTLSCSQTLNHNVMYWYQQKSSQAPKLLFHYYDKDFNNEADTPDNFQSRRPNTSFCFLDIRSPGLGDTAMYLCATSRDRGPQFFGPGTRLTVL.

The rearrangement uses TRBV10-3 and TRBJ1-1; 7 bases align to TRBD1. Germline V gene sequence: CDR1 ENHRY, CDR2 SYGVKD. The ends lost 6 bases at V and 2 bases at J; junction bases unmatched: 9. This CDR3 is built from 15 residues. In DNA, the CDR3 is TGTGCCATCAGCTCATTACAGGGGACTAACACTGAAGCTTTCTTT. This codes for CAISSLQGTNTEAFF.

V usage is TRBV12-3 or TRBV12-4 and J usage is TRBJ1-1; D perhaps matches TRBD1 (6 bases). V lost 7 bases to trimming and J lost 4 bases, with 16 bases between them. CDR3 length: 14 residues. The chain's CDR3 is CASNPGTFSTEAFF. CDR3 in DNA: TGTGCCAGCAACCCCGGGACATTCTCCACTGAAGCTTTCTTT.

V is TRBV6-1 and J is TRBJ1-1; D uncertain. Deletions cut 7 bases from V and 5 bases from J, with 14 bases between. The CDR3 is 13 residues long. CDR1 is MNHNS, CDR2 SASEGT, per germline. CDR3 coding DNA: TGTGCCAGCACCCGGACTGCCCTTACTGAAGCTTTCTTT. It yields the protein CASTRTALTEAFF.